This T cell receptor beta chain was sequenced in a study of cytomegalovirus exposure and HLA in healthy donors. The germline V gene encodes CDR1 SSHAT and CDR2 FNYEAQ (reference sequence). There are 16 residues in the CDR3. TCRdb keeps only in-frame clones here, not all; method: immunoSEQ multiplex PCR. The repertoire holds a few hundred thousand clones, with over 70% as singletons. Concerning this clone itself: Germline is not matched at one junction end, which may reflect a read error.

This TCR came from a woman between 25 and 40 years old in good health and CMV-seropositive. Sample: PBMCs. J is TRBJ2-7 and V is TRBV7-7; 9 bases line up with TRBD1. The CDR3 DNA reads TGTGCTAGCAGCGCCCTGACAGGGGGTGTAGCCTACGAGCAGTACTTC. Amino acids: CASSALTGGVAYEQYF.